Below, one T cell receptor beta chain is given with its context. As yet, its antigen is unknown. The germline gives CDR1 SGHTA, CDR2 FQGNSA. This CDR3 has 15 residues. Germline trimming cut 2 bases from V and 3 bases from J; bases unmatched to any gene: 2. The sample is drawn from a study of T cell responses to AZD1222 COVID-19 vaccine. Study at large: Second doses that came at about 4 or about 12 weeks were put together. Findings and caveats of the study: An increase in Spike-specific TCR breadth and depth was observed after two AZD1222 doses. Donors, mostly white British, included more females; clonal diversity was possibly underestimated.

Produced via immunoSEQ multiplex PCR; TCRdb's table is partial and in-frame only. The sample holds about 120,000 clones, 70% to 90% seen once. The sequenced sample was peripheral blood, obtained on day 0 of AZD1222 vaccination. This clonotype originated in an adult in good health. The gene calls are TRBV7-2 and TRBJ1-5; 9 bases agree with TRBD1. The CDR3 bases are TGTGCCAGCAGCTTACGGACAGGGGACAATCAGCCCCAGCATTTT. Translated, it gives CASSLRTGDNQPQHF. Full variable domain (missing parts from reference TRBV7-2 and TRBJ1-5): GAGVSQSPSNKVTEKGKDVELRCDPISGHTALYWYRQSLGQGLEFLIYFQGNSAPDKSGLPSDRFSAERTGGSVSTLTIQRTQQEDSAVYLCASSLRTGDNQPQHFGDGTRLSIL.